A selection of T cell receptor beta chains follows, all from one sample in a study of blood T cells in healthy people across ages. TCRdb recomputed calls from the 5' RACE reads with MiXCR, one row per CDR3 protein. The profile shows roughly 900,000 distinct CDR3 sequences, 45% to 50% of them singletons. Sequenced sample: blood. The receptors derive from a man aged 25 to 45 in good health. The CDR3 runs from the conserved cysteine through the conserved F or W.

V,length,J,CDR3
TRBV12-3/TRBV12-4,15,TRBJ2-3,CASSLGAGAQDTQYF
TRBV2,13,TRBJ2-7,CASRLAGIYEQYF
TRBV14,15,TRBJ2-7,CASSQTSGGFYEQYF
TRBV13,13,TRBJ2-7,CASRLLGVYEQYF
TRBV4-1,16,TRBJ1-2,CASSQEAQAVDYGYTF
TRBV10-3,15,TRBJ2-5,CAISEMRPMQETQYF
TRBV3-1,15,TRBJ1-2,CASSPVRGRDYGYTF
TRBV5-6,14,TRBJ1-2,CASSSGTGNYGYTF
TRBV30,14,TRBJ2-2,CAPGLATNTGELFF
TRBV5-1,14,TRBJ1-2,CASSLANGNYGYTF
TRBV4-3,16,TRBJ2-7,CASSQTLGLNTYEQYF
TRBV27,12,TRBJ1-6,CASSFNDSPLHF
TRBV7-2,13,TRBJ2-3,CASSLVLLDTQYF
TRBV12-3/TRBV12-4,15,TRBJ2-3,CASSPGDVRGYTQYF
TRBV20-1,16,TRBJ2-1,CSARLTSGGAYNEQFF
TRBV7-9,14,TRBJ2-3,CASSSRAPLDTQYF
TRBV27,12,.,CASSDKSYEQYF
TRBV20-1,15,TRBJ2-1,CSAADFSGTYNEQFF
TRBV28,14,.,CASSHGGIQETQYF
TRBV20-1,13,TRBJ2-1,CSALGRVYNEQFF
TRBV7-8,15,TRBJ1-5,CASSSWGDSNQPQHF
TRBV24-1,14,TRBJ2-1,CATSAPAARPEQFF
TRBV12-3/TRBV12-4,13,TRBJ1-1,CASSWDSGTEAFF
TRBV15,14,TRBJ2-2,CATSRTRNTGELFF
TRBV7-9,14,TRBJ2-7,CACSFSSRTYEQYF
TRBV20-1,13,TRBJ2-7,CSASKQGTNEQYF
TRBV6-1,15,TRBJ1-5,CASRATGGVNQPQHF